Following are 7 T cell receptor beta chains from one sample sequenced in a study of T cells after somatic rescue of genetic block. This table comes from immunoSEQ multiplex PCR, and its TCRdb copy is limited to in-frame clones, with some not included. Here the sample spans 55,000 to 70,000 clones, 85% to 95% being singletons. The sample comprised peripheral blood mononuclear cells (PBMCs). These receptors all come from a middle-aged man.

This chain joins TRBV5-1 and TRBJ1-5; D remains unclear. The germline V gene encodes CDR1 SGHRS and CDR2 YFSETQ. The CDR3 extends over 13 amino acids. V was pared by 0 bases and J by 6 bases, with 7 bases between. CDR3 region: CASSLEGTQPQHF. The CDR3 bases are TGCGCCAGCAGCTTGGAAGGCACTCAGCCCCAGCATTTT.

This rearrangement joins TRBV9 to TRBJ1-2, with a possible D match to TRBD1 (6 bases). Germline CDR1 and CDR2: SGDLS and YYNGEE. V was cut by 0 bases and J by 8 bases, with 14 bases left in between. The CDR3 runs 14 residues. The CDR3 protein is CASSVEWAGVGYTF. CDR3 coding DNA: TGTGCCAGCAGCGTAGAGTGGGCAGGGGTAGGCTACACCTTC.

The CDR3 sequence is CASSQTSGGQETQYF. The CDR3 region has the DNA TGTGCCAGCAGTCAGACTAGCGGGGGGCAAGAGACCCAGTACTTC. The chain has TRBV6-5 and TRBJ2-5; 13 positions match TRBD2. The CDR3 has 15 amino acids. Germline V gene data show CDR1 as MNHEY and CDR2 as SVGAGI. The junction had 2 bases not matched to a gene; V was cut back by 5 bases and J by 2 bases.

J is TRBJ1-4 and V is TRBV14; D remains ambiguous. Germline V CDR1 and CDR2: SGHDN, FVKESK. The CDR3 is 14 residues long. Trimming removed 6 bases from V and 10 bases from J, with 18 bases in between. The CDR3 spells CASSKAVGIGKLFF. The CDR3 DNA follows: TGTGCCAGCAGTAAGGCAGTGGGGATCGGAAAACTGTTTTTT.

The chain employs TRBV19 and TRBJ2-5; D is unresolved. V lost 0 bases, J lost 1 base, and 9 bases lay in between. This CDR3 contains 15 residues. Germline CDR1 is LNHDA and CDR2 is SQIVND (reference sequence). The CDR3 loop is CASSIDSHTQETQYF. CDR3 DNA: TGTGCCAGTAGTATAGATAGCCACACCCAAGAGACCCAGTACTTC.

This clone was observed a few times. V is TRBV10-3 and J is TRBJ1-2, with a possible D match to TRBD1 (6 bases). Trimming cost V 7 bases and J 2 bases, with 11 bases left between them. Germline values: CDR1 ENHRY, CDR2 SYGVKD. The CDR3 runs to 13 residues. The CDR3 DNA follows: TGTGCCATCAAGGCGGACAGCAACTATGGCTACACCTTC. The encoded protein is CAIKADSNYGYTF.

The rearrangement links TRBV30 to TRBJ2-2, with D tentatively TRBD1 (6 bases). Germline V CDR1 and CDR2: GTSNPN, SVGIG (reference sequence). The CDR3 has 15 residues. V was trimmed by 4 bases and J by 4 bases, leaving 16 bases between them. The CDR3 DNA is TGTGCCTGGACGCAGGGGAATGAGGGCACCGGGGAGCTGTTTTTT. It yields the protein CAWTQGNEGTGELFF.